This T cell receptor (beta chain) was captured in a study of blood T cell repertoires in COVID-19. Across the whole study: Whether acute or convalescent, the COVID-19 samples came from the United States, Italy and Spain.

Seattle patient enrollment occurred during active infection, with longitudinal follow-up thereafter. The assay was immunoSEQ multiplex PCR, and TCRdb's table has in-frame clones only and misses some. The repertoire includes 300,000 to 350,000 clones, approximately 92% of them detected once, and under 7% sits in the top ten. The sequenced sample consisted of peripheral blood. This sequence was found in a woman younger than 45 with COVID-19, enrolled during active disease.

The CDR3 is CASSRGQNEKLFF. In DNA, the CDR3 is TGTGCCAGCAGCCGAGGGCAGAATGAAAAACTGTTTTTT. The chain combines TRBV14 with TRBJ1-4; no firm D call. V gave up 4 bases and J gave up 5 bases, with 8 bases separating them. The germline V gene has CDR1 SGHDN and CDR2 FVKESK. This CDR3 has 13 residues.